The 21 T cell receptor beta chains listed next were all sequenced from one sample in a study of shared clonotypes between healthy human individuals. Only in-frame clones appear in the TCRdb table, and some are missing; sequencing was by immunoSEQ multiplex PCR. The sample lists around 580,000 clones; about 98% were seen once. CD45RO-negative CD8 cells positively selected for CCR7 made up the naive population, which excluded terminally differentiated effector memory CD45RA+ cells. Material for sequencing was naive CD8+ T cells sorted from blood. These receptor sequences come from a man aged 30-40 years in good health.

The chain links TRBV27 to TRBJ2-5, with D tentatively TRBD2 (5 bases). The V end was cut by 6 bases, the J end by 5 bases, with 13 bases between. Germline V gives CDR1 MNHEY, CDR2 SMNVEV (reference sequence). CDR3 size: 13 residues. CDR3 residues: CASSTGGLETQYF. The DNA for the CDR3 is TGTGCCAGCAGCACTGGCGGGTTGGAGACCCAGTACTTC.

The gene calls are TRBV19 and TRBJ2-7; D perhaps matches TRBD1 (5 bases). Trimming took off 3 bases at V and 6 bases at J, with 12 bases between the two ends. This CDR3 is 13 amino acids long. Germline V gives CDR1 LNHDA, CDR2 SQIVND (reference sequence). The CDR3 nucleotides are TGTGCCAGTAGTATTTCTGTGGGGCGCGAGCAGTACTTC. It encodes CASSISVGREQYF.

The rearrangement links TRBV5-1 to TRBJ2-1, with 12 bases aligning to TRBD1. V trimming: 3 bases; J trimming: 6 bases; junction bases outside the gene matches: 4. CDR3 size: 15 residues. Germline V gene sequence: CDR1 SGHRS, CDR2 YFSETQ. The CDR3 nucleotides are TGCGCCAGCAGCTCGGGACAGGGGGCTCGCAATGAGCAGTTCTTC. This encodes CASSSGQGARNEQFF.

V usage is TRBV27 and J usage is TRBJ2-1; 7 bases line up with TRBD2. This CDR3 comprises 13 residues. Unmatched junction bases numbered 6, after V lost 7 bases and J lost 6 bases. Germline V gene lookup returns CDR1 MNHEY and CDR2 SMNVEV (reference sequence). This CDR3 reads CASNGAGPNEQFF. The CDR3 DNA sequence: TGTGCCAGCAATGGAGCGGGGCCCAATGAGCAGTTCTTC.

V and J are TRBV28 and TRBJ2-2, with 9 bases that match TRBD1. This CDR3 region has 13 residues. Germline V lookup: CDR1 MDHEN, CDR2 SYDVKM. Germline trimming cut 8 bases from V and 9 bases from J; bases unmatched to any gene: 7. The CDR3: CASGWDRARELFF. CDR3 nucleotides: TGTGCCAGCGGATGGGACAGGGCCAGGGAGCTGTTTTTT.

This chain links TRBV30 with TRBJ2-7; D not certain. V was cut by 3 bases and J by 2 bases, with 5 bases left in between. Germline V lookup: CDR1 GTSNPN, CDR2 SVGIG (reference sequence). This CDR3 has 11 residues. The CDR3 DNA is TGTGCCTGGAGGACAACCTACGAGCAGTACTTC. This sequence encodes CAWRTTYEQYF.

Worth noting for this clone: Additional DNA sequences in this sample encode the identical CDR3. The CDR3 coding sequence is TGTGCCAGCAGCTTAGACGCCTACGAGCAGTACTTC. Protein product: CASSLDAYEQYF. The chain couples TRBV7-9 to TRBJ2-7; D not certain. Germline V gives CDR1 SEHNR, CDR2 FQNEAQ (reference sequence). V was trimmed by 1 base and J by 2 bases, leaving 3 bases between them. The CDR3 covers 12 residues.

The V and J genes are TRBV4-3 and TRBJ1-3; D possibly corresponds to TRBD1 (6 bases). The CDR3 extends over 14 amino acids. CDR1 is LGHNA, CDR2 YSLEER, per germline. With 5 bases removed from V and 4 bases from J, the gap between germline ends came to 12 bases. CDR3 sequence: CASSDTGFGNTIYF. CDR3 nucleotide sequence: TGCGCCAGCAGCGACACAGGGTTCGGAAACACCATATATTTT.

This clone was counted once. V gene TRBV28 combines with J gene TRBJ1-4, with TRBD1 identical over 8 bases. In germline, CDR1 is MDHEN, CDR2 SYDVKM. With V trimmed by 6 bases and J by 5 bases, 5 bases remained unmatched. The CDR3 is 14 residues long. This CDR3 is CASSPTGENEKLFF. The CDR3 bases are TGTGCCAGCAGCCCGACAGGGGAGAATGAAAAACTGTTTTTT.

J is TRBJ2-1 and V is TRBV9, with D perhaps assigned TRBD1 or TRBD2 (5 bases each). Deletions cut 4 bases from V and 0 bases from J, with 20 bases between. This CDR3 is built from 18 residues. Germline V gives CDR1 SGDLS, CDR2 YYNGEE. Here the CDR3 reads CASSHDRGFSSSYNEQFF. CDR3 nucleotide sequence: TGTGCCAGCAGCCATGACCGGGGCTTTTCCTCCTCCTACAATGAGCAGTTCTTC.

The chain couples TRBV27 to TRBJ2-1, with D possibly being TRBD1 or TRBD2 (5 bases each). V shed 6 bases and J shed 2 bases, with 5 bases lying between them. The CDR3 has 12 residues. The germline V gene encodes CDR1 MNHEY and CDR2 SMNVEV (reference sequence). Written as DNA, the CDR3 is TGTGCCAGCAGGGGACCCTACAATGAGCAGTTCTTC. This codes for CASRGPYNEQFF.

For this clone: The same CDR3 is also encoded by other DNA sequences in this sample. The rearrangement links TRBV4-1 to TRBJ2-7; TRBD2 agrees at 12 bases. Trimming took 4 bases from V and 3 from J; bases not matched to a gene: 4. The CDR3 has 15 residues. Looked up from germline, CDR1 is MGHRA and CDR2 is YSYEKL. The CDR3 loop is CASSLRTSGNYEQYF. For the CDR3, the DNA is TGCGCCAGCAGCCTCCGGACTAGCGGGAACTACGAGCAGTACTTC.

CDR3 sequence: CASSEVAGDNYGYTF. In DNA, the CDR3 is TGTGCCAGCAGTGAAGTCGCAGGGGATAACTATGGCTACACCTTC. V and J are TRBV6-1 and TRBJ1-2, with a possible D match to TRBD1 (6 bases). Germline V gene lookup returns CDR1 MNHNS and CDR2 SASEGT. The CDR3 has 15 residues. V gave up 1 base and J gave up 1 base, with 10 bases separating them.

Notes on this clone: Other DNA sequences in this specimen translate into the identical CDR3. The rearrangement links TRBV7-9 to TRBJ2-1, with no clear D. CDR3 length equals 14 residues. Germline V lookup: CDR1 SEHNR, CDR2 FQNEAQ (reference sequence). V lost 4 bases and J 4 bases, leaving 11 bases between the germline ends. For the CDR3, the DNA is TGTGCCAGCAGCTGGGGTGGGTCTTACAATGAGCAGTTCTTC. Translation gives CASSWGGSYNEQFF.

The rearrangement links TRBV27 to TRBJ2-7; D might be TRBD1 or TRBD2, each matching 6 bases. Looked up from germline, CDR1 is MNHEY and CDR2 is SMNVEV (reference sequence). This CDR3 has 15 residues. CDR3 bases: TGTGCTACAGCAAAGCGAGGGGGAGGTACCTACGAGCAGTACTTC. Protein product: CATAKRGGGTYEQYF.

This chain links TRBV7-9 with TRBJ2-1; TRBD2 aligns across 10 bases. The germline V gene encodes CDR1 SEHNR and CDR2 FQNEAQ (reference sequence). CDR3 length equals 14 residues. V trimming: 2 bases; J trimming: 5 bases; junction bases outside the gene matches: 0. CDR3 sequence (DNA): TGTGCCAGCAGCTTAACTAGCGGGAACAATGAGCAGTTCTTC. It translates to CASSLTSGNNEQFF.

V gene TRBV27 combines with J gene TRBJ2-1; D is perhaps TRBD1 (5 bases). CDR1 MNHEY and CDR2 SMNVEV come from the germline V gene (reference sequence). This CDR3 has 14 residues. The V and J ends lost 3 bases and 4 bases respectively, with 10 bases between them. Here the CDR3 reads CASSFRGIYNEQFF. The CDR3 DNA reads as TGTGCCAGCAGTTTTAGGGGTATTTACAATGAGCAGTTCTTC.

The CDR3 protein is CASSVGLADTGELFF. The CDR3 nucleotides read TGTGCCAGCAGCGTAGGACTAGCAGATACCGGGGAGCTGTTTTTT. The chain is built from TRBV9 and TRBJ2-2; TRBD2 matches at 7 bases. Germline V gives CDR1 SGDLS, CDR2 YYNGEE. This CDR3 is 15 amino acids long. After removal of 0 bases from V and 5 bases from J, the junction contained 4 bases not matched to a gene.

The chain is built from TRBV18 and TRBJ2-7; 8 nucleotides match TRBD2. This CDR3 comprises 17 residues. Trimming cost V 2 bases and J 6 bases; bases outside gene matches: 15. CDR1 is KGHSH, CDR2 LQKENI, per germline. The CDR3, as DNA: TGTGCCAGCTCACCATCCCCCGGGGCGGGAGGATACGGCGAGCAGTACTTC. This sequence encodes CASSPSPGAGGYGEQYF.

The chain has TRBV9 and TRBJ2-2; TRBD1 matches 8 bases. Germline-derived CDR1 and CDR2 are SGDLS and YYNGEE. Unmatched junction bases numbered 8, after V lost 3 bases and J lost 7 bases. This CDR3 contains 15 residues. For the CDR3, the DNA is TGTGCCAGCAGCGCGGACAGGGCCCGGGGCGGGGAGCTGTTTTTT. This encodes CASSADRARGGELFF.

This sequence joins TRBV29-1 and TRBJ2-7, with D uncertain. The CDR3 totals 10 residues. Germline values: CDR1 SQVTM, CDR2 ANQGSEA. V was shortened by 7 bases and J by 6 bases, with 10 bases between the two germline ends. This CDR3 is CSASMGEQYF. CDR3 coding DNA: TGCAGCGCCAGTATGGGCGAGCAGTACTTC.